This T cell receptor beta chain was retrieved from a study of blood T cell repertoires in COVID-19. About the study: The origin of the acute and convalescent COVID-19 samples was the United States, Italy and Spain.

TCRdb's table, derived via immunoSEQ multiplex PCR, lists solely in-frame clones and lacks some. The data hold fewer than 250,000 clones, with roughly 84% observed a single time. Germline assignment: CDR1 WSHSY and CDR2 SAAADI. This CDR3 has 16 residues. The trim removed 3 bases at V and 6 bases at J, leaving 11 bases unmatched. The sequenced material came from PBMCs or T cells enriched from blood (not recorded which). This clonotype originated in a woman younger than 45 who had been exposed to COVID-19. The chain has TRBV10-2 and TRBJ2-5; 9 nucleotides line up with TRBD1. In DNA form, the CDR3 reads TGCGCCAGCAGTGACCTTTCAGAACAGGGGGCAAAGACCCAGTACTTC. As protein: CASSDLSEQGAKTQYF.